This is a list of T cell receptor beta chains from one sample in a study of T cells in Graves' hyperthyroidism and ophthalmopathy. TCRdb passed the multiplex PCR reads through MiXCR, listing each CDR3 protein once. The table includes approximately 590,000 distinct CDR3 sequences, less than 20% detected once. Sequenced material: blood. These TCRs come from a woman aged 25 to 39 with Graves' hyperthyroidism. CDR3s include the opening cysteine and the closing phenylalanine or tryptophan. A D gene is named only where the DNA matches it firmly. Size values are once, few and many counts, or a class for expanded clones, and some rows have none.

clone_size	j_call	v_call	d_call	cdr3_nt	cdr3_aa
many	TRBJ2-1	TRBV7-3	TRBD2	TGTGCCAGCAGCCCGACTAGCGGAGGGACATTAGATGAGCAGTTCTTC	CASSPTSGGTLDEQFF
many	TRBJ2-6	TRBV30	NA	TGTGCCTGGACTAGGGCATCTGGGGCCAACGTCCTGACTTTC	CAWTRASGANVLTF
many	TRBJ1-1	TRBV5-1	NA	TGCGCCAGCAGCTTGACTGACAGGAACACTGAAGCTTTCTTT	CASSLTDRNTEAFF
NA	TRBJ2-3	TRBV5-6	TRBD1	TGTGCCAGCAGCTTGGGTCCGACAGGGGTTGCAGATACGCAGTATTTT	CASSLGPTGVADTQYF
few	TRBJ2-7	TRBV29-1	TRBD1	TGCAGCGTTGTACCCCGGGACAGACACTACGAGCAGTACTTC	CSVVPRDRHYEQYF
NA	TRBJ2-7	TRBV20-1	NA	TGCAGTGCTATCCCGATAGGGAAGCAATACTCCTACGAGCAGTACTTC	CSAIPIGKQYSYEQYF
NA	TRBJ2-5	TRBV20-1	TRBD2	TGCAGTGCTGGAGCCGGGACTAGCGGGCCCTACCAAGAGACCCAGTACTTC	CSAGAGTSGPYQETQYF
NA	TRBJ1-2	TRBV5-6	TRBD1	TGTGCCAGCAGTCTAATGGACAGGTTCTATGGCTACACCTTC	CASSLMDRFYGYTF
many	TRBJ2-1	TRBV6-2/TRBV6-3	TRBD1	TGTGCCAGCAGGGGACAGTCCTACAATGAGCAGTTCTTC	CASRGQSYNEQFF
NA	TRBJ1-2	TRBV3-1	NA	TGTGCCAGCAGCTCAACCGTGGTCGGTGGCTACACCTTC	CASSSTVVGGYTF
NA	TRBJ2-3	TRBV7-9	TRBD2	TGTGCCAGCAGCCCTAGACTAGCGGTATACACAGATACGCAGTATTTT	CASSPRLAVYTDTQYF
NA	TRBJ2-5	TRBV5-1	TRBD1	TGCGCCAGCAGCTCCGGGACAGGGGGCCAAGAGACCCAGTACTTC	CASSSGTGGQETQYF
many	TRBJ1-2	TRBV6-1	NA	TGTGCCAGTGTACCAGGGCTTTATGGCTACACCTTC	CASVPGLYGYTF
once	TRBJ2-2	TRBV27	TRBD1	TGTGCCAGCAATCCACGGACAGGGGAGGCCGGGGAGCTGTTTTTT	CASNPRTGEAGELFF
many	TRBJ2-3	TRBV7-3	TRBD2	TGTGCCAGCAGCTCGGGAGGGACTAGCGGCACAGATACGCAGTATTTT	CASSSGGTSGTDTQYF
few	TRBJ1-5	TRBV19	NA	TGTGCCAGTAGTATAGGGCATGCGTGGGACAATTATCAGCCCCAGCATTTT	CASSIGHAWDNYQPQHF
few	TRBJ1-1	TRBV29-1	TRBD1	TGCAGCGCTATGACAGGGGGCGTCGGTGAAGCTTTCTTT	CSAMTGGVGEAFF